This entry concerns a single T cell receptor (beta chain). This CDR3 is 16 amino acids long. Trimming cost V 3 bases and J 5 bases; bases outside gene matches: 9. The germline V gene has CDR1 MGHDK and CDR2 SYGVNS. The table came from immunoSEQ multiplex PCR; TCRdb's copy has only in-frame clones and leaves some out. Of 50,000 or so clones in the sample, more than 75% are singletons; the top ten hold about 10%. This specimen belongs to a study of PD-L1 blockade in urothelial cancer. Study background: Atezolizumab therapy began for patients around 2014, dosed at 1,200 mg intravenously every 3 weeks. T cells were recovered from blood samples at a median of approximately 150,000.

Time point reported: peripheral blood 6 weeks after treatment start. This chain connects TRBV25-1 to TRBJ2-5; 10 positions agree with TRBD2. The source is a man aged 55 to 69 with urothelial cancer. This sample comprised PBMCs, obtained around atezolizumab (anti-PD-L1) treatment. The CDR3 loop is CASSDIKSGGAETQYF. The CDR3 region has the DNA TGTGCCAGCAGTGATATTAAAAGCGGGGGGGCTGAGACCCAGTACTTC.